Listed here are 24 T cell receptor beta chains from one sample, sequenced in a study of blood T cell repertoires in COVID-19. Libraries were prepared by immunoSEQ multiplex PCR; TCRdb keeps only in-frame clonotypes and omits some of them. The table records around 220,000 clones, 70% to 90% of them present only once. The sample consisted of peripheral blood. The source is a woman aged 45-65 years with acute or convalescent COVID-19.

The chain has TRBV29-1 and TRBJ2-3; possibly TRBD2 for D (6 bases). The CDR3 is made up of 12 amino acids. Deletions cut 7 bases from V and 5 bases from J, with 13 bases between. Germline CDR1 SQVTM, CDR2 ANQGSEA. CDR3 DNA sequence: TGCAGCGGCACCGGGACTGTAGATACGCAGTATTTT. It is translated as CSGTGTVDTQYF.

In this sample, this clone turned up once. This chain uses TRBV5-4 with TRBJ2-3; 8 nucleotides agree with TRBD2. The CDR3 spans 17 residues. CDR1 and CDR2 from the germline V gene are SGHNT and YYREEE (reference sequence). Trimming took 3 bases from V and 4 from J; bases not matched to a gene: 13. The CDR3, as DNA: TGTGCCAGCAGCTGGGTCGGTCGGGGGGGCGGGTCAGATACGCAGTATTTT. Its protein is CASSWVGRGGGSDTQYF.

The rearrangement joins TRBV7-8 to TRBJ1-2; no firm D call. From germline, CDR1 is SGHVS and CDR2 FQNEAQ. V lost 1 base and J 4 bases, leaving 10 bases between the germline ends. The CDR3 contains 14 residues. Written as DNA, the CDR3 is TGTGCCAGCAGCTTAGTTTCCACAGCCTATGGCTACACCTTC. Protein product: CASSLVSTAYGYTF.

The genes are TRBV11-2 and TRBJ2-3, with TRBD2 matching over 11 bases. This CDR3 is 14 amino acids long. Germline V gene lookup returns CDR1 SGHAT and CDR2 FQNNGV. V shed 0 bases, J shed 13 bases, and the junction held 6 bases outside the gene matches. CDR3 in DNA: TGTGCCAGCAGCTTAGATGGGCGTAGCGGGAGGGAGTATTTT. It is translated as CASSLDGRSGREYF. Full variable domain (rest looked up from reference TRBV11-2 and TRBJ2-3): EAGVAQSPRYKIIEKRQSVAFWCNPISGHATLYWYQQILGQGPKLLIQFQNNGVVDDSQLPKDRFSAERLKGVDSTLKIQPAKLEDSAVYLCASSLDGRSGREYFGPGTRLTVL.

A remark on this clone: The junction departs from germline at one end; a sequencing error may be responsible. The rearrangement links TRBV24-1 to TRBJ2-1, with D tentatively TRBD2 (5 bases). The CDR3 totals 13 residues. Germline V gene lookup returns CDR1 KGHDR and CDR2 SFDVKD. The CDR3 loop is CATGEGSVHEQFF. CDR3 nucleotide sequence: TGTGCCACCGGTGAGGGCTCCGTCCATGAGCAGTTCTTC.

The V and J genes are TRBV2 and TRBJ1-2; maybe TRBD1 (5 bases). The length of the CDR3 is 12 residues. Germline V gene lookup returns CDR1 SNHLY and CDR2 FYNNEI. Trimming left V 3 bases short and J 8 bases short, with 10 bases between. For the CDR3, the DNA is TGTGCCAGCAGTGACCCGCGGGGCGGCTACACCTTC. Protein: CASSDPRGGYTF.

The V and J genes are TRBV30 and TRBJ2-1; 13 bases map to TRBD2. This CDR3 comprises 19 residues. The germline gives CDR1 GTSNPN, CDR2 SVGIG (reference sequence). The V segment lost 4 bases and the J segment 4 bases; nucleotides outside the gene matches: 16. The CDR3 loop reads CAWTGTSGTLPPVYNEQFF. DNA for the CDR3: TGTGCCTGGACCGGGACTAGCGGGACACTCCCGCCTGTTTACAATGAGCAGTTCTTC.

The J gene is TRBJ1-1, the V gene TRBV19, with TRBD1 matching over 8 bases. With V trimmed by 4 bases and J by 4 bases, 8 bases remained unmatched. Germline CDR1 and CDR2: LNHDA and SQIVND (reference sequence). This CDR3 has 15 residues. The CDR3 reads CASSTRDRWVTEAFF. The CDR3 nucleotides are TGTGCCAGTAGTACCCGGGACAGGTGGGTCACTGAAGCTTTCTTT.

Written as DNA, the CDR3 is TGTGCCAGCAGCCCCGCAGGGAGGATGGTTGAAGCTTTCTTT. Amino acid sequence: CASSPAGRMVEAFF. The V call is TRBV7-3, the J call TRBJ1-1; weak D call: TRBD1 (5 bases). Trimming pared 5 bases from V and 7 bases from J, leaving 17 bases between. Germline CDR1 SGHTA, CDR2 FQGTGA. The CDR3 loop spans 14 amino acids.

This clone was detected only a few times. CDR3 sequence reads: CASSLDGRDYEQYF. The CDR3 DNA follows: TGTGCCAGCAGCTTGGACGGGAGGGACTACGAGCAGTACTTC. The V call is TRBV5-4, the J call TRBJ2-7, with TRBD2 matching over 8 bases. Losses at the gene ends were 0 bases for V and 3 bases for J; bases not matched to a gene: 2. CDR3 length equals 14 residues. From germline, CDR1 is SGHNT and CDR2 YYREEE (reference sequence).

The chain is built from TRBV19 and TRBJ2-3; D gene ambiguous. The V gene lost 6 bases and the J gene lost 4 bases, with 14 bases spanning the gap. There are 14 residues in the CDR3. From germline, CDR1 is LNHDA and CDR2 SQIVND (reference sequence). In DNA, the CDR3 is TGTGCCAGTAGCCAGCACTATGGCGCAGATACGCAGTATTTT. This encodes CASSQHYGADTQYF.

This clone was seen a few times. J is TRBJ1-2 and V is TRBV3-1 (or the pseudogene TRBV3-2), with D tentatively TRBD1 (5 bases). Per germline, CDR1 LGHDT and CDR2 YNNKEL (reference sequence). CDR3 length equals 13 residues. Trimming took off 5 bases at V and 8 bases at J, with 15 bases between the two ends. CDR3 region: CASSDGMGLGYTF. CDR3 DNA sequence: TGTGCCAGCAGCGACGGAATGGGACTCGGCTACACCTTC.

This rearrangement joins TRBV21-1 to TRBJ2-1; TRBD2, the D gene given by the table, was not confirmed from the DNA. TRBV21-1 counts as a pseudogene. This CDR3 is built from 18 residues. The CDR3 DNA reads as TGTGCCAGCAGCAAAACTAGGGAACCGGGCCGAAAATGGTGGGAGCAGTTCTTC. As protein: CASSKTREPGRKWWEQFF.

A few counts support this clone. V gene TRBV7-2 combines with J gene TRBJ2-7; D gene ambiguous. Deletions cut 3 bases from V and 1 base from J, with 7 bases between. This CDR3 spans 13 amino acids. CDR1 and CDR2 (germline): SGHTA, FQGNSA. This CDR3 reads CASSFSASYEQYF. The CDR3 bases are TGTGCCAGCAGCTTCAGCGCTTCCTACGAGCAGTACTTC. Complete variable domain (other parts from reference TRBV7-2 and TRBJ2-7): GAGVSQSPSNKVTEKGKDVELRCDPISGHTALYWYRQSLGQGLEFLIYFQGNSAPDKSGLPSDRFSAERTGGSVSTLTIQRTQQEDSAVYLCASSFSASYEQYFGPGTRLTVT.

This clone was seen a few times. V and J are TRBV5-4 and TRBJ1-6; possibly TRBD1 for D (5 bases). CDR1 and CDR2 from the germline V gene are SGHNT and YYREEE (reference sequence). This CDR3 is 14 amino acids long. Deletions cut 4 bases from V and 6 bases from J, with 11 bases between. CDR3 nucleotides: TGTGCCAGCAGCACTGAAAGGGGTAATTCACCCCTCCACTTT. Translating it yields CASSTERGNSPLHF.

The rearrangement joins TRBV11-2 to TRBJ2-7; D is possibly TRBD2 (5 bases). The CDR3 is 14 residues long. Germline-derived CDR1 and CDR2 are SGHAT and FQNNGV. Trimming took 5 bases from V and 0 from J, leaving 11 bases between them. The CDR3 DNA reads as TGTGCCAGCAGCCAGGACTGGAGCTCCTACGAGCAGTACTTC. It translates to CASSQDWSSYEQYF.

The count of this clone is one. This chain joins TRBV28 and TRBJ2-3, with a possible D match to TRBD1 (5 bases). The V and J ends lost 9 bases and 4 bases respectively, with 14 bases between them. The CDR3 spans 13 residues. Per the germline V gene, CDR1 is MDHEN and CDR2 is SYDVKM. The CDR3 DNA is TGTGCCAGTGGGCCCTTGGGGCCAGATACGCAGTATTTT. Its protein is CASGPLGPDTQYF.

The V and J genes are TRBV6-2 or TRBV6-3 and TRBJ1-5, with TRBD1 matching over 10 bases. The CDR3 loop spans 20 amino acids. CDR1 MNHEY and CDR2 SVGEGT come from the germline V gene. The trim removed 2 bases at V and 0 bases at J, leaving 13 bases unmatched. In DNA form, the CDR3 reads TGTGCCAGCAGTTACGCTCGAGGGACAGGGGCCCTATATAGCAATCAGCCCCAGCATTTT. Amino acid sequence: CASSYARGTGALYSNQPQHF.

CDR3 bases: TGCGCCAGCAGCTTGACAGGGCAGAACACTGAAGCTTTCTTT. Translation gives CASSLTGQNTEAFF. The rearrangement uses TRBV5-1 and TRBJ1-1, with D possibly matching TRBD1 (6 bases). This CDR3 spans 14 amino acids. Germline CDR1 and CDR2: SGHRS and YFSETQ. Trimming stripped 1 base from V and 1 base from J, with 8 bases between.

The V call is TRBV6-2 or TRBV6-3, the J call TRBJ2-1; TRBD2 agrees at 13 bases. CDR1 and CDR2 from the germline V gene are MNHEY and SVGEGT. This CDR3 comprises 18 residues. The J segment lost 5 bases and the V segment lost 2 bases, leaving 9 bases of the junction unmatched. The CDR3 sequence: CASSYPLAGGPIDNEQFF. CDR3 DNA: TGTGCCAGCAGTTACCCACTAGCGGGGGGGCCTATTGACAATGAGCAGTTCTTC.

V usage is TRBV19 and J usage is TRBJ2-7; 8 bases map to TRBD1. This CDR3 comprises 14 residues. Germline loops: CDR1 LNHDA, CDR2 SQIVND (reference sequence). V trimming: 8 bases; J trimming: 5 bases; junction bases outside the gene matches: 11. This CDR3 is CASHVRDRPNEQYF. The CDR3 bases are TGTGCCAGTCATGTCCGGGACAGGCCCAACGAGCAGTACTTC.

The chain employs TRBV6-2 or TRBV6-3 and TRBJ1-5; a possible D gene is TRBD1 (5 bases). The CDR3 covers 15 residues. The germline V gene has CDR1 MNHEY and CDR2 SVGEGT. With 3 bases removed from V and 10 bases from J, the gap between germline ends came to 19 bases. Written as DNA, the CDR3 is TGTGCCAGCAGTTATGGCGGGGCCCCCCCTCGACCCCAGCATTTT. Translated, it gives CASSYGGAPPRPQHF.

The gene calls are TRBV7-9 and TRBJ1-4, with 7 bases that match TRBD1. This CDR3 is 15 amino acids long. V lost 1 base and J lost 5; bases outside the gene matches: 4. The V gene's germline CDR1 is SEHNR and CDR2 FQNEAQ (reference sequence). CDR3 coding DNA: TGTGCCAGCAGCTTAGTGGCGACAGGGAATGAAAAACTGTTTTTT. Encoded protein: CASSLVATGNEKLFF.

The chain uses TRBV5-1 and TRBJ2-3; 12 positions match TRBD2. The germline gives CDR1 SGHRS, CDR2 YFSETQ. This CDR3 is built from 17 residues. J was trimmed by 4 bases and V by 4 bases; bases with no gene match: 10. The CDR3 loop reads CASSPFSLAGGADTQYF. CDR3 nucleotides: TGCGCCAGCAGCCCATTTAGTCTAGCGGGAGGGGCAGATACGCAGTATTTT. Full variable domain (missing parts from reference TRBV5-1 and TRBJ2-3): KAGVTQTPRYLIKTRGQQVTLSCSPISGHRSVSWYQQTPGQGLQFLFEYFSETQRNKGNFPGRFSGRQFSNSRSEMNVSTLELGDSALYLCASSPFSLAGGADTQYFGPGTRLTVL.